The next 6 T cell receptor beta chains were all read from a single sample in a study of control samples from healthy donors and cancer patients. The protocol was immunoSEQ multiplex PCR, while the TCRdb copy is restricted to in-frame clones and leaves out a portion. The table records approximately 210,000 clones, 90% to 95% of them present only once. The sample was blood. These receptors all come from a man younger than 40 in good health.

The V call is TRBV7-9, the J call TRBJ2-5; 13 positions agree with TRBD2. CDR3 size: 16 residues. Germline V gene sequence: CDR1 SEHNR, CDR2 FQNEAQ (reference sequence). With 4 bases clipped from V and 4 bases from J, the junction kept 6 bases outside the gene matches. The CDR3 sequence is CASSSLAGGWRETQYF. As DNA, the CDR3 is TGTGCCAGCAGCTCACTAGCGGGGGGGTGGCGAGAGACCCAGTACTTC.

This clone was seen more than once but under ten times. V is TRBV5-6 and J is TRBJ2-1; D remains ambiguous. CDR1 SGHDT and CDR2 YYEEEE come from the germline V gene. V was shortened by 4 bases and J by 2 bases, with 13 bases between the two germline ends. This CDR3 has 15 amino acids. The CDR3 DNA reads as TGTGCCAGCAGCCCCCTATCCAGCACCTACAATGAGCAGTTCTTC. Protein sequence: CASSPLSSTYNEQFF.

The genes are TRBV7-8 and TRBJ1-1, with D perhaps matching TRBD1 (5 bases). Germline V lookup: CDR1 SGHVS, CDR2 FQNEAQ. This CDR3 region has 13 residues. V was clipped by 1 base and J by 5 bases, with 8 bases between them. The DNA for the CDR3 is TGTGCCAGCAGCTTAGGGGGGGGGACTGAAGCTTTCTTT. It is translated as CASSLGGGTEAFF.

The gene calls are TRBV25-1 and TRBJ2-2; a weak D match, TRBD1 (6 bases). Trimming took 6 bases from V and 5 from J, leaving 10 bases between them. CDR1 MGHDK and CDR2 SYGVNS come from the germline V gene. The CDR3 spans 13 residues. CDR3 sequence: CASRPTGTGELFF. CDR3 nucleotides: TGTGCCAGCAGACCTACAGGGACCGGGGAGCTGTTTTTT.

The V call is TRBV7-9, the J call TRBJ1-3; tentative D call: TRBD1 (6 bases). Germline CDR1 SEHNR, CDR2 FQNEAQ (reference sequence). The ends were cut back, 6 bases at V and 0 bases at J, with 6 bases in the middle. This CDR3 is 13 amino acids long. The CDR3 sequence is CASRDSSGNTIYF. The CDR3 bases are TGTGCCAGCAGGGACAGCTCTGGAAACACCATATATTTT.

The count of this clone is one. The rearrangement joins TRBV2 to TRBJ1-1; tentative D call: TRBD1 (6 bases). The CDR3 covers 12 residues. Trimming removed 6 bases at V and 6 bases at J, with 11 bases between. Germline values: CDR1 SNHLY, CDR2 FYNNEI. The chain's CDR3 is CASRDRSAEAFF. The CDR3 DNA reads as TGTGCCAGCAGAGACAGGTCAGCTGAAGCTTTCTTT.